This paragraph covers one TCR beta chain sequence. The clone's antigen remains unknown. There are no base qualities to consult, and no much larger clone falls within one base. V is clipped by 2 bases and J by 0 bases, and the sequence between their germline boundaries is 11 bases long. Inclusive of the bounding cysteine and phenylalanine, the CDR3 is 16 residues long. The only DNA kept is the CDR3, 48 bases in frame from the first base. In the germline V gene, CDR1 corresponds to MDHEN and CDR2 to SYDVKM. The immunoSEQ Assay, a bias-controlled multiplex PCR, was used to amplify TCRbeta CDR3 regions from genomic DNA. Concerning the study's data processing: The number of nucleated cells in each sample was estimated by amplification of reference gene primers within the assay. Sequence reads were collapsed and filtered to measure the absolute abundance of every unique TCRbeta CDR3 rearrangement. For each sample, productive Simpson clonality was calculated by taking the square root of Simpson's diversity index across productive rearrangements. Sourced from immuneACCESS, this table was stored by TCRdb with only in-frame sequences that have V and J called. A share of the clones is absent; for the studies checked, an unresolved V gene accounts for under half, and the remainder has no known explanation. Clone size and the V and J calls come from that table; the DNA yielded D and trimming. The sample records approximately 41,000 clones, approximately 88% of which are singletons. The ten top clones hold 1% to 1.5% of the sample.

This entry comes from a study of blood T cell repertoires in COVID-19 (dated by TCRdb to 2018 to 2021). About the full investigation: Samples covering the acute and convalescent phases of COVID-19 were provided by collaborators in the United States, Italy and Spain. The dataset comprised deeply sampled blood TCRbeta repertoires from subjects exposed to, actively infected with, or recovered from COVID-19. HLA class I and class II types, where available, came from metadata supplied by the sample provider rather than from assay-based typing. The prospective study material was composed of cDNA or gDNA derived from T cells, B-cell-depleted T cells, or PBMCs. The repertoires were made available in a free public database intended to serve as a resource for research on the immune response to SARS-CoV-2. Samples came from the ongoing ImmuneRACE study (first 160 participants) plus 1,254 subjects from 6 global collaborators. A de-identified subject ID, COVID-19 status, age in years and sex were almost always included in the sample metadata.

Whole blood was collected in K2EDTA tubes by collaborating institutions according to the institutions' own protocols. Collaborator samples were shipped for TCRbeta analysis as frozen whole blood, isolated PBMCs, or DNA extracted from either sample type. Results the study describes overall, beyond this receptor: The quantity of clinical and demographic metadata differed by source and by participant and was supplied without curation.

The TCR originated in a woman aged 40 to 50 with acute or convalescent COVID-19. The material sequenced was peripheral blood. The chain couples TRBV28 to TRBJ1-5, with the identity of the D gene unclear. For the CDR3, the sequence is CASSLGYRHSNQPQHF. The nucleotides are TGTGCCAGCAGTTTAGGTTACAGACATAGCAATCAGCCCCAGCATTTT.